Below are 23 T cell receptor beta chains sequenced from a single sample in a study of cytomegalovirus exposure and HLA in healthy donors. 60 Vbeta and 13 Jbeta primers were used in PCR. Data came from immunoSEQ multiplex PCR; TCRdb stores just in-frame clones and leaves some out. This repertoire comprises more than 45,000 clones; its ten largest clones make up roughly 4%. Material: PBMCs. These receptors were taken from a male donor in good health and CMV-seronegative.

The rearrangement uses TRBV7-9 and TRBJ2-2, with a tentative D call TRBD1 (5 bases). V was shortened by 4 bases and J by 6 bases, with 6 bases between the two germline ends. Germline CDR1 is SEHNR and CDR2 is FQNEAQ (reference sequence). This CDR3 has 12 amino acids. CDR3 coding DNA: TGTGCCAGCAGCTCAGGGTCCGGGGAGCTGTTTTTT. Protein: CASSSGSGELFF.

V is TRBV30 and J is TRBJ2-3, with 10 nucleotides matching TRBD1. In germline, CDR1 is GTSNPN, CDR2 SVGIG (reference sequence). This CDR3 contains 15 residues. J was trimmed by 4 bases and V by 0 bases; bases with no gene match: 4. The CDR3 region is CAWSVRTGGADTQYF. CDR3 in DNA: TGTGCCTGGAGTGTAAGGACAGGGGGTGCAGATACGCAGTATTTT.

The chain carries TRBV30 and TRBJ2-5; D call uncertain. The CDR3 sequence is 11 residues long. The germline gives CDR1 GTSNPN, CDR2 SVGIG (reference sequence). Trimming stripped 2 bases from V and 5 bases from J, with 6 bases between. DNA of the CDR3: TGTGCCTGGAGTCCGCAGGAGACCCAGTACTTC. It encodes CAWSPQETQYF.

The chain links TRBV18 to TRBJ1-1; the D is unclear. Trimming shortened V by 1 base and J by 1 base, and 7 bases separated the two germline ends. The V gene's germline CDR1 is KGHSH and CDR2 LQKENI. The CDR3 is 14 amino acids. The CDR3 DNA sequence: TGTGCCAGCTCACCACAGAGATCGAACACTGAAGCTTTCTTT. Translated, it gives CASSPQRSNTEAFF.

The gene calls are TRBV6-4 and TRBJ2-1; 10 nucleotides align to TRBD2. Trimming removed 5 bases from V and 2 bases from J; junction bases left unmatched: 3. CDR1 is MRHNA, CDR2 SNTAGT, per germline. This CDR3 has 15 amino acids. This CDR3 is CASSSSGRAYNEQFF. For the CDR3, the DNA is TGTGCCAGCAGTTCAAGCGGGAGGGCCTACAATGAGCAGTTCTTC.

The chain couples TRBV7-9 to TRBJ2-7; D is possibly TRBD2 (6 bases). The V gene lost 4 bases and the J gene lost 2 bases, with 18 bases spanning the gap. Germline V lookup: CDR1 SEHNR, CDR2 FQNEAQ (reference sequence). The CDR3 is 16 amino acids. The CDR3: CASSSLRRGRAYEQYF. The CDR3 DNA reads as TGTGCCAGCAGCTCCCTACGGCGGGGAAGGGCCTACGAGCAGTACTTC.

The chain is built from TRBV6-1 and TRBJ1-5; TRBD1 might be the D (6 bases). V shed 6 bases and J shed 7 bases, with 13 bases lying between them. Germline assignment: CDR1 MNHNS and CDR2 SASEGT. The CDR3 has 13 amino acids. CDR3: CASSSTGIQPQHF. CDR3 nucleotides: TGTGCCAGCAGCAGCACAGGGATACAGCCCCAGCATTTT.

V usage is TRBV19 and J usage is TRBJ2-3, with D maybe TRBD2 (6 bases). The CDR3 consists of 14 residues. The V end lost 5 bases, the J end lost 11 bases, and 20 bases lay between the germline ends. Germline V lookup: CDR1 LNHDA, CDR2 SQIVND (reference sequence). The chain's CDR3 is CASSEWGGGYKQYF. As DNA, the CDR3 is TGTGCCAGTAGTGAGTGGGGAGGAGGATATAAGCAGTATTTT.

The V gene is TRBV7-2, the J gene TRBJ2-1, with 9 bases that match TRBD2. The length of the CDR3 is 19 residues. The V gene end was trimmed by 5 bases and the J gene end by 3 bases; junction bases not matched to a gene: 17. The germline gives CDR1 SGHTA, CDR2 FQGNSA. The CDR3: CASSPGELAGSAYYNEQFF. CDR3 DNA sequence: TGTGCCAGCAGCCCCGGTGAGCTAGCGGGGAGCGCTTACTACAATGAGCAGTTCTTC.

The chain couples TRBV19 to TRBJ2-1; D may be TRBD2 (6 bases). The CDR3 loop spans 13 amino acids. Germline-derived CDR1 and CDR2 are LNHDA and SQIVND (reference sequence). V was cut by 2 bases and J by 6 bases, with 8 bases left in between. The CDR3 region has the DNA TGTGCCAGTAGTATAATCGGGGGCAATGAGCAGTTCTTC. Encoded protein: CASSIIGGNEQFF.

J is TRBJ1-1 and V is TRBV18; D may be TRBD1 (5 bases). Trimming took off 3 bases at V and 5 bases at J, with 22 bases between the two ends. In germline, CDR1 is KGHSH, CDR2 LQKENI. The CDR3 extends over 17 amino acids. The CDR3 DNA reads TGTGCCAGCTCACCCAACGGGGCGGGGACTCGGGGGACTGAAGCTTTCTTT. Amino acid sequence: CASSPNGAGTRGTEAFF. Full variable domain (remainder filled in from reference TRBV18 and TRBJ1-1): NAGVMQNPRHLVRRRGQEARLRCSPMKGHSHVYWYRQLPEEGLKFMVYLQKENIIDESGMPKERFSAEFPKEGPSILRIQQVVRGDSAAYFCASSPNGAGTRGTEAFFGQGTRLTVV.

The CDR3: CASSSTGRGGISEQYF. The CDR3 region has the DNA TGTGCCAGCAGCTCTACCGGGAGGGGAGGGATCTCCGAGCAGTACTTC. The V gene is TRBV28, the J gene TRBJ2-7, with TRBD2 matching 8 bases. The germline V gene has CDR1 MDHEN and CDR2 SYDVKM. The V segment lost 6 bases and the J segment 6 bases; nucleotides outside the gene matches: 16. The CDR3 length is 16 residues. The entire variable domain, with the rest obtained from reference TRBV28 and TRBJ2-7, is as follows: DVKVTQSSRYLVKRTGEKVFLECVQDMDHENMFWYRQDPGLGLRLIYFSYDVKMKEKGDIPEGYSVSREKKERFSLILESASTNQTSMYLCASSSTGRGGISEQYFGPGTRLTVT.

The rearrangement uses TRBV4-2 and TRBJ1-2; TRBD1 might be the D (6 bases). Germline CDR1 reads LGHNA; CDR2 reads YNFKEQ. Trimming left V 0 bases short and J 2 bases short, with 10 bases between. CDR3 length equals 15 residues. The CDR3 bases are TGTGCCAGCAGCCAAGAGACCGGGACAAACTATGGCTACACCTTC. Translated, it gives CASSQETGTNYGYTF.

Of note for this clone: A read error may account for a junction end that differs from germline. The CDR3 sequence is CASSPRQVSGDAEDFF. The CDR3 nucleotides are TGTGCCAGCTCACCTAGACAGGTGTCAGGGGACGCTGAAGATTTCTTT. The chain has TRBV18 and TRBJ1-1, with D maybe TRBD1 (6 bases). The CDR3 has 16 residues. Germline V gene sequence: CDR1 KGHSH, CDR2 LQKENI.

This sequence joins TRBV10-3 and TRBJ1-2, with unresolved D. The CDR3 runs 15 residues. Trimming left V 4 bases short and J 8 bases short, with 20 bases between. Germline CDR1 reads ENHRY; CDR2 reads SYGVKD. The CDR3 DNA sequence: TGTGCCATCAGTGGCCTCCCAGTAGGAGGGATGGGCTACACCTTC. Its translation is CAISGLPVGGMGYTF.

The chain carries TRBV10-3 and TRBJ2-7, with 10 bases aligning to TRBD2. This CDR3 region has 15 residues. Germline-derived CDR1 and CDR2 are ENHRY and SYGVKD. V shed 10 bases, J shed 2 bases, and the junction held 11 bases outside the gene matches. The CDR3 region has the DNA TGTGCCACCACCCCCGGAGCGGGAGGGACCTACGAGCAGTACTTC. Its protein is CATTPGAGGTYEQYF.

The gene calls are TRBV6-5 and TRBJ2-7, with D perhaps TRBD1 (5 bases). The germline V and J ends were trimmed by 5 bases and 1 base, with 15 bases remaining between them. The germline V gene encodes CDR1 MNHEY and CDR2 SVGAGI. The CDR3 runs to 15 residues. The CDR3 region is CASSPNPRVSYEQYF. CDR3 DNA: TGTGCCAGCAGTCCCAACCCCAGGGTTTCCTACGAGCAGTACTTC.

The V and J genes are TRBV5-4 and TRBJ2-5; perhaps TRBD2 as D (8 bases). Looked up from germline, CDR1 is SGHNT and CDR2 is YYREEE (reference sequence). Trimming removed 3 bases from V and 5 bases from J, with 17 bases in between. The CDR3 totals 15 residues. The CDR3 here is CASSSPGGGGETQYF. In DNA form, the CDR3 reads TGTGCCAGCAGCTCCCCGGGAGGGGGCGGGGAGACCCAGTACTTC.

The chain couples TRBV9 to TRBJ2-5, with a weak D call TRBD2 (6 bases). The CDR3 is made up of 15 amino acids. Germline CDR1 reads SGDLS; CDR2 reads YYNGEE. Deletions cut 4 bases from V and 4 bases from J, with 17 bases between. This CDR3 is CASSPQSRGGETQYF. The CDR3 DNA is TGTGCCAGCAGCCCCCAATCGCGGGGAGGAGAGACCCAGTACTTC.

The rearrangement joins TRBV7-2 to TRBJ1-3; D not resolved. Germline-derived CDR1 and CDR2 are SGHTA and FQGNSA. This CDR3 comprises 17 residues. Between the trimmed V and J ends, which lost 1 base and 0 bases, there was a span of 13 bases. CDR3 sequence (DNA): TGTGCCAGCAGCTTAGTGGAAGCAGCTAGCTCTGGAAACACCATATATTTT. This translates into CASSLVEAASSGNTIYF.

This chain uses TRBV4-2 with TRBJ2-3; TRBD1 is a possible D gene (7 bases). This CDR3 region has 18 residues. The V end lost 2 bases, the J end lost 1 base, and 19 bases lay between the germline ends. Germline CDR1 and CDR2: LGHNA and YNFKEQ. The CDR3 is CASSQRGGGQRGTDTQYF. The CDR3 DNA reads as TGTGCCAGCAGCCAAAGAGGGGGCGGGCAGCGGGGCACAGATACGCAGTATTTT.

The genes are TRBV9 and TRBJ2-7; 14 nucleotides line up with TRBD2. The CDR3 has 16 residues. CDR1 SGDLS and CDR2 YYNGEE come from the germline V gene. With 0 bases clipped from V and 2 bases from J, the junction kept 1 base outside the gene matches. CDR3 sequence: CASSVEGLAGAYEQYF. CDR3 DNA: TGTGCCAGCAGCGTAGAGGGACTAGCGGGAGCCTACGAGCAGTACTTC.

The rearrangement uses TRBV15 and TRBJ2-2, with 7 positions matching TRBD1. V shed 1 base, J shed 4 bases, and the junction held 3 bases outside the gene matches. There are 15 residues in the CDR3. Germline CDR1 LNHNV, CDR2 YYDKDF (reference sequence). DNA for the CDR3: TGTGCCACCAGCAGAGGACAGGGTAGCACCGGGGAGCTGTTTTTT. This sequence encodes CATSRGQGSTGELFF.